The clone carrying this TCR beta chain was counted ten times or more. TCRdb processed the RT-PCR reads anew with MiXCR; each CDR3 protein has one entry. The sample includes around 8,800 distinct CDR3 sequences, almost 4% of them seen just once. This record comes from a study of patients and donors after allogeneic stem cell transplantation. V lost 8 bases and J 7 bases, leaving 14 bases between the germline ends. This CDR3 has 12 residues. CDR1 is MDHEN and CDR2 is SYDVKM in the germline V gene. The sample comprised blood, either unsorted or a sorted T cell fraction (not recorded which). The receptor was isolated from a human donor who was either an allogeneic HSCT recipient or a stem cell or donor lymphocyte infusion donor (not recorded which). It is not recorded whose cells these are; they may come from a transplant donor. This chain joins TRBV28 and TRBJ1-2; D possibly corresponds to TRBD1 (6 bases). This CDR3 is CASELGTSGYTF. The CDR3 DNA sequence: TGTGCCAGCGAACTAGGGACAAGTGGCTACACCTTC.